This T cell receptor (beta chain) derives from a study of T cells expressing NK-cell markers. TCRdb re-called the 5' RACE reads; one entry per CDR3 protein, DNA not given. The listing records hundreds of thousands of distinct CDR3 sequences. CDR1 is SSHAT and CDR2 is FNYEAQ in the germline V gene (reference sequence). The CDR3 runs to 13 residues. The TCR comes from a man younger than 35 in good health. Source material: blood T cells: a sorted CD56 or NKG2C T cell subset, CD4+ or CD8+ T cells, or bulk PBMC T cells (not recorded which). The chain combines TRBV7-7 with TRBJ2-5; no DNA is available, so the TRBD1 call from TCRdb remains unchecked. CDR3 sequence: CASSRQGYETQYF.